This T cell receptor (beta chain) derives from a study of T cell repertoires in cytomegalovirus infection. Study-level information: From public TCR beta signatures came an indication of both CMV infection and matching HLA type. Study-wide results and limits: It was HLA-C-restricted CMV-specific TCR beta clonotypes that dominated the response ex vivo.

TCRdb reanalysed the reads using MiXCR and keeps one entry per CDR3 protein. The sample contains 200,000 to 300,000 distinct CDR3 sequences, approximately 10% of which appear only once. V dropped 1 base and J dropped 5 bases, with 3 bases sitting between them. The CDR3 spans 13 residues. Germline V gene sequence: CDR1 SGHTA, CDR2 FQGTGA. This clonotype was recorded many times. Its antigen is currently unknown. The clonotype was recovered from a human donor in good health (CMV status not recorded). Some clones in this sample may be carry-over from other donors' samples. The chain joins TRBV7-3 to TRBJ1-6; no reliable D call. Sequenced input: PBMCs. Here the CDR3 reads CASSLNHNSPLHF. The CDR3 DNA sequence: TGTGCCAGCAGCTTAAACCATAATTCACCCCTCCACTTT.